The 28 T cell receptor beta chains given below trace back to one sample, sequenced in a study of blood T cell repertoires in COVID-19. Repertoires were generated with immunoSEQ multiplex PCR, while TCRdb's copy carries only in-frame clones and drops some. The sample has about 290,000 clones, around four fifths seen once; the top ten hold less than 4.5%. The sample consisted of peripheral blood. Receptors were obtained from a woman aged 50 to 65 with active or convalescent COVID-19.

J is TRBJ1-2 and V is TRBV3-1 (or the pseudogene TRBV3-2); D is uncertain. The germline gives CDR1 LGHDT, CDR2 YNNKEL (reference sequence). Trimming cost V 4 bases and J 9 bases, with 12 bases left between them. The CDR3 has 12 amino acids. The CDR3 reads CASSRRYSSYTF. In nucleotides, the CDR3 is TGTGCCAGCAGCCGGAGATATTCTAGCTACACCTTC.

This clone appeared once. The V gene is TRBV7-9, the J gene TRBJ1-1; 7 positions match TRBD1. The CDR3 runs to 14 residues. Germline assignment: CDR1 SEHNR and CDR2 FQNEAQ (reference sequence). V lost 4 bases and J lost 5; bases outside the gene matches: 7. CDR3: CASSSQTGLTEAFF. For the CDR3, the DNA is TGTGCCAGCAGCTCCCAGACAGGGTTGACTGAAGCTTTCTTT.

The chain has TRBV29-1 and TRBJ2-1, with D tentatively TRBD2 (6 bases). CDR1 and CDR2 (germline): SQVTM, ANQGSEA. This CDR3 has 12 amino acids. The CDR3 loop is CNCGINNNEQFF. CDR3 DNA sequence: TGCAACTGCGGGATAAACAACAATGAGCAGTTCTTC.

This chain uses TRBV18 with TRBJ2-7; D uncertain. V shed 3 bases and J shed 3 bases, with 9 bases lying between them. The CDR3 has 13 amino acids. Germline V gene sequence: CDR1 KGHSH, CDR2 LQKENI. The CDR3 region is CASSPIMSYEQYF. CDR3 coding DNA: TGTGCCAGCTCACCCATAATGAGCTACGAGCAGTACTTC.

The V and J genes are TRBV13 and TRBJ1-4; possible D gene TRBD1, 5 bases. CDR1 and CDR2 from the germline V gene are PRHDT and FYEKMQ (reference sequence). Trimming removed 2 bases at V and 7 bases at J, with 11 bases between. The CDR3 consists of 14 residues. CDR3 amino acids: CASSLQDKREKLFF. CDR3 DNA sequence: TGTGCCAGCAGCTTACAGGACAAGCGTGAAAAACTGTTTTTT.

This clone was observed a handful of times. The gene calls are TRBV5-6 and TRBJ2-2, with 11 bases matching TRBD1. CDR3 length: 14 amino acids. CDR1 and CDR2 from the germline V gene are SGHDT and YYEEEE. After removal of 5 bases from V and 6 bases from J, the junction contained 3 bases not matched to a gene. CDR3 coding DNA: TGTGCCAGCAGACGGACAGGGGGCCCCGGGGAGCTGTTTTTT. Amino acids: CASRRTGGPGELFF.

The rearrangement joins TRBV30 to TRBJ1-2, with D perhaps TRBD1 (5 bases). The germline V gene encodes CDR1 GTSNPN and CDR2 SVGIG (reference sequence). V dropped 4 bases and J dropped 3 bases, with 9 bases sitting between them. This CDR3 has 12 amino acids. CDR3 protein: CAWMGLDYGYTF. The CDR3 DNA sequence: TGTGCCTGGATGGGGCTCGACTATGGCTACACCTTC.

This clone was detected only a few times. The rearrangement links TRBV12-5 to TRBJ2-3; possible D gene TRBD2, 6 bases. This CDR3 has 13 amino acids. V shed 6 bases and J shed 6 bases, with 13 bases lying between them. Per germline, CDR1 LGHNT and CDR2 FRNRAP. CDR3 loop: CASGQIGRDTQYF. CDR3 nucleotides: TGTGCTAGTGGACAGATTGGGAGGGATACGCAGTATTTT.

This chain uses TRBV28 with TRBJ1-5, with 9 positions matching TRBD1. The ends lost 1 base at V and 5 bases at J; junction bases unmatched: 6. The CDR3 totals 16 residues. The germline gives CDR1 MDHEN, CDR2 SYDVKM. The CDR3 region is CASSLSGQGRHQPQHF. The CDR3 DNA follows: TGTGCCAGCAGTTTATCCGGACAGGGGAGGCATCAGCCCCAGCATTTT. The complete variable domain, with remaining parts taken from reference TRBV28 and TRBJ1-5, reads DVKVTQSSRYLVKRTGEKVFLECVQDMDHENMFWYRQDPGLGLRLIYFSYDVKMKEKGDIPEGYSVSREKKERFSLILESASTNQTSMYLCASSLSGQGRHQPQHFGDGTRLSIL.

The V and J genes are TRBV10-3 and TRBJ2-3, with 8 bases matching TRBD1. Germline V gives CDR1 ENHRY, CDR2 SYGVKD. The CDR3 has 13 residues. J gave up 4 bases and V 7 bases, and 4 bases lay outside the gene matches. The DNA for the CDR3 is TGTGCCATCAACAGGGGGGAGGCAGATACGCAGTATTTT. Protein product: CAINRGEADTQYF.

The J gene is TRBJ2-6, the V gene TRBV13; D may be TRBD2 (5 bases). V was cut by 1 base and J by 0 bases, with 13 bases left in between. The CDR3 is 18 amino acids. Germline CDR1 and CDR2: PRHDT and FYEKMQ (reference sequence). CDR3 amino acids: CASSLVGVGGSGANVLTF. The CDR3 nucleotides read TGTGCCAGCAGCTTAGTCGGGGTTGGTGGCTCTGGGGCCAACGTCCTGACTTTC.

The chain links TRBV18 to TRBJ1-1, with D possibly TRBD1 on 6 matching bases. The V end lost 3 bases, the J end lost 9 bases, and 14 bases lay between the germline ends. The CDR3 is 13 amino acids. The germline CDR1 and CDR2 sequences are KGHSH and LQKENI. Here the CDR3 reads CASSPEGVRKAFF. DNA of the CDR3: TGTGCCAGCTCACCTGAGGGGGTGAGGAAAGCTTTCTTT.

The rearrangement uses TRBV25-1 and TRBJ2-1, with TRBD2 identical over 8 bases. This CDR3 region has 15 residues. Germline V CDR1 and CDR2: MGHDK, SYGVNS. J lost 9 bases, V lost 8 bases, and 15 bases had no gene match. CDR3 region: CASSPTGGLQGEQFF. In DNA, the CDR3 is TGTGCCAGCTCACCCACGGGAGGGCTCCAGGGTGAGCAGTTCTTC.

The V call is TRBV5-1, the J call TRBJ2-7; D unclear. This CDR3 has 13 residues. Per germline, CDR1 SGHRS and CDR2 YFSETQ. With 2 bases removed from V and 0 bases from J, the gap between germline ends came to 6 bases. The CDR3 protein is CASSFYTSYEQYF. The CDR3 DNA is TGCGCCAGCAGCTTTTACACCTCCTACGAGCAGTACTTC.

The rearrangement uses TRBV12-3 or TRBV12-4 and TRBJ1-5, with D uncertain. The CDR3 sequence is 13 residues long. V gave up 4 bases and J gave up 0 bases, with 4 bases separating them. The CDR3 sequence: CASSSDSNQPQHF. CDR3 nucleotide sequence: TGTGCCAGCAGTTCAGATAGCAATCAGCCCCAGCATTTT.

CDR3: CASSFGLSEQYF. The CDR3 DNA is TGTGCCAGCAGCTTCGGGTTGTCCGAGCAGTACTTC. V usage is TRBV5-6 and J usage is TRBJ2-7, with unresolved D. CDR3 length: 12 amino acids. Per germline, CDR1 SGHDT and CDR2 YYEEEE. Trimming left V 2 bases short and J 6 bases short, with 9 bases between.

The V call is TRBV29-1, the J call TRBJ1-1; 11 bases match TRBD1. Trimming at V came to 5 bases and at J to 4 bases, leaving 9 bases not matched to a gene. The V gene's germline CDR1 is SQVTM and CDR2 ANQGSEA. CDR3 length equals 15 residues. This chain's CDR3 is CSVFSVGTGGTEAFF. The CDR3, as DNA: TGCAGCGTTTTCTCTGTTGGGACAGGGGGCACTGAAGCTTTCTTT. The full variable domain, completed using reference TRBV29-1 and TRBJ1-1, is SAVISQKPSRDICQRGTSLTIQCQVDSQVTMMFWYRQQPGQSLTLIATANQGSEATYESGFVIDKFPISRPNLTFSTLTVSNMSPEDSSIYLCSVFSVGTGGTEAFFGQGTRLTVV.

The chain recombines TRBV20-1 with TRBJ2-7; 7 bases are shared with TRBD2. Germline trimming cut 3 bases from V and 2 bases from J; bases unmatched to any gene: 7. Germline V gene sequence: CDR1 DFQATT, CDR2 SNEGSKA (reference sequence). CDR3 length equals 14 residues. CDR3 coding DNA: TGCAGTGCTAGTCCTAGCGGCCCCGCCTACGAGCAGTACTTC. Amino acid sequence: CSASPSGPAYEQYF.

This clone appeared once. Here the CDR3 reads CASRATVSGNTIYF. CDR3 nucleotides: TGCGCCAGCAGGGCAACCGTCTCTGGAAACACCATATATTTT. The V and J genes are TRBV5-1 and TRBJ1-3; D uncertain. This CDR3 region has 14 residues. The germline CDR1 and CDR2 sequences are SGHRS and YFSETQ. The V and J ends lost 5 bases and 0 bases respectively, with 9 bases between them. Filled out from reference TRBV5-1 and TRBJ1-3, the complete variable domain reads KAGVTQTPRYLIKTRGQQVTLSCSPISGHRSVSWYQQTPGQGLQFLFEYFSETQRNKGNFPGRFSGRQFSNSRSEMNVSTLELGDSALYLCASRATVSGNTIYFGEGSWLTVV.

This chain uses TRBV7-8 with TRBJ1-1; tentatively, D is TRBD1 (6 bases). The CDR3 spans 14 residues. Trimming shortened V by 5 bases and J by 1 base, and 11 bases separated the two germline ends. Germline values: CDR1 SGHVS, CDR2 FQNEAQ. The CDR3 here is CASSHGQKNTEAFF. CDR3 nucleotides: TGTGCCAGCAGCCACGGACAGAAGAACACTGAAGCTTTCTTT.

This chain links TRBV7-9 with TRBJ1-6, with 7 nucleotides matching TRBD1. V lost 5 bases to trimming and J lost 1 base; unmatched junction nucleotides: 8. This CDR3 is 17 amino acids long. Germline V gene sequence: CDR1 SEHNR, CDR2 FQNEAQ (reference sequence). The CDR3 loop is CASSPQTGLSYNSPLHF. CDR3 coding DNA: TGTGCCAGCAGCCCGCAGACAGGGCTTTCCTATAATTCACCCCTCCACTTT. Using reference TRBV7-9 and TRBJ1-6 for the parts outside the CDR3, the full variable domain is DTGVSQNPRHKITKRGQNVTFRCDPISEHNRLYWYRQTLGQGPEFLTYFQNEAQLEKSRLLSDRFSAERPKGSFSTLEIQRTEQGDSAMYLCASSPQTGLSYNSPLHFGNGTRLTVT.

V and J are TRBV19 and TRBJ1-2; 7 bases fit TRBD1. V shed 3 bases and J 7 bases; nucleotides not matched to a gene: 5. The CDR3 runs 13 residues. Germline-derived CDR1 and CDR2 are LNHDA and SQIVND (reference sequence). The CDR3 sequence: CASSIRGLRGYTF. CDR3 in DNA: TGTGCCAGTAGTATTAGGGGGCTACGTGGCTACACCTTC.

The chain joins TRBV6-6 to TRBJ1-2; 7 bases fit TRBD1. V was pared by 4 bases and J by 8 bases, with 10 bases of the junction left unmatched. The CDR3 length is 14 residues. From germline, CDR1 is MNHNY and CDR2 SVGAGI (reference sequence). The DNA for the CDR3 is TGTGCCAGCAGTTCCGACAGGGTGGCCAGCGGCTACACCTTC. Protein product: CASSSDRVASGYTF.

This clone was recorded only once. The chain carries TRBV12-3 or TRBV12-4 and TRBJ1-4; tentative D call: TRBD1 (6 bases). V lost 8 bases and J 10 bases, leaving 11 bases between the germline ends. CDR3 size: 11 residues. The CDR3 sequence: CASHRGGKLFF. Here the CDR3 DNA reads TGTGCCAGCCATAGGGGGGGAAAACTGTTTTTT.

The J gene is TRBJ2-7, the V gene TRBV2, with D possibly matching TRBD1 (6 bases). Deletions cut 3 bases from V and 2 bases from J, with 17 bases between. Germline CDR1 reads SNHLY; CDR2 reads FYNNEI. CDR3 length: 16 amino acids. The CDR3 here is CASSDRWGPETYEQYF. DNA of the CDR3: TGTGCCAGCAGTGACAGGTGGGGGCCGGAAACCTACGAGCAGTACTTC.

CDR3 amino acids: CASSLFPRGPVLGPHYEQYF. CDR3 DNA: TGTGCCAGCAGCTTATTCCCTCGCGGGCCGGTTCTTGGACCTCACTACGAGCAGTACTTC. The chain joins TRBV7-3 to TRBJ2-7; D is perhaps TRBD2 (5 bases). The CDR3 runs to 20 residues. V lost 2 bases and J 3 bases, leaving 29 bases between the germline ends. Germline CDR1 is SGHTA and CDR2 is FQGTGA.

This clone came up once. The chain couples TRBV11-2 to TRBJ2-1; D remains ambiguous. V shed 0 bases and J shed 1 base, with 10 bases lying between them. Germline CDR1 and CDR2: SGHAT and FQNNGV. The CDR3 consists of 16 residues. The DNA for the CDR3 is TGTGCCAGCAGCTTAGAGGGTAGCTTTTCCTACAATGAGCAGTTCTTC. Its translation is CASSLEGSFSYNEQFF.

This rearrangement joins TRBV5-1 to TRBJ1-1, with D possibly TRBD1 on 6 matching bases. Looked up from germline, CDR1 is SGHRS and CDR2 is YFSETQ. V dropped 0 bases and J dropped 8 bases, with 11 bases sitting between them. The CDR3 spans 13 residues. The CDR3 region is CASSLDREMEAFF. CDR3 coding DNA: TGCGCCAGCAGCTTGGACAGGGAGATGGAAGCTTTCTTT.